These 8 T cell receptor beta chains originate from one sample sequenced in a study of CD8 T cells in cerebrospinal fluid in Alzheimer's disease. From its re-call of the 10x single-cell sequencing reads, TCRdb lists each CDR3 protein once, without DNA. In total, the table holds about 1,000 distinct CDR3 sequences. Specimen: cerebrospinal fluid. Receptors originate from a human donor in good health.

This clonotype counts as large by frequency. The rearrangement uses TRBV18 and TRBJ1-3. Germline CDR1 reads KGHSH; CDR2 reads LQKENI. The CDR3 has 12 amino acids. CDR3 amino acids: CASSLPGNTIYF. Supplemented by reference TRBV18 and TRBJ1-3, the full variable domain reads NAGVMQNPRHLVRRRGQEARLRCSPMKGHSHVYWYRQLPEEGLKFMVYLQKENIIDESGMPKERFSAEFPKEGPSILRIQQVVRGDSAAYFCASSLPGNTIYFGEGSWLTVV.

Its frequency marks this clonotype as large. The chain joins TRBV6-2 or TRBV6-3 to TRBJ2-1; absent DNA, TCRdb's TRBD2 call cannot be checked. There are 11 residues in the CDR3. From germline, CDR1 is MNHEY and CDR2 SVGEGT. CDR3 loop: CASSVGGEQFF.

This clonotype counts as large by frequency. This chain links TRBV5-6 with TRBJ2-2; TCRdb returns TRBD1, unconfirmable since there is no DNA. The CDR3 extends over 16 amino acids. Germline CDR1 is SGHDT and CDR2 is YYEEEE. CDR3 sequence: CASSLPGQGADGELFF.

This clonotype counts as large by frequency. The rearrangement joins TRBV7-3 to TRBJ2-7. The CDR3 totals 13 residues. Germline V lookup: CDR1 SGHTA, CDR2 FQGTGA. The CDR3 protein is CASSSVGWGEQYF.

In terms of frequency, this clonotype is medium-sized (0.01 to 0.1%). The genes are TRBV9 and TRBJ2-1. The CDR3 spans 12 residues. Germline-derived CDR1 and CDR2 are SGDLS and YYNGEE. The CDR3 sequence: CASSGDWNEQFF. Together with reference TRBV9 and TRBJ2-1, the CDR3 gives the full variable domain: DSGVTQTPKHLITATGQRVTLRCSPRSGDLSVYWYQQSLDQGLQFLIQYYNGEERAKGNILERFSAQQFPDLHSELNLSSLELGDSALYFCASSGDWNEQFFGPGTRLTVL.

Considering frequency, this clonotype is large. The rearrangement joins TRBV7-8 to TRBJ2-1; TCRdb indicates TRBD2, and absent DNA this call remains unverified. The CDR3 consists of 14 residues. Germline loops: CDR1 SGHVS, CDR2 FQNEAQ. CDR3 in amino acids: CASSSSRVRNEQFF.

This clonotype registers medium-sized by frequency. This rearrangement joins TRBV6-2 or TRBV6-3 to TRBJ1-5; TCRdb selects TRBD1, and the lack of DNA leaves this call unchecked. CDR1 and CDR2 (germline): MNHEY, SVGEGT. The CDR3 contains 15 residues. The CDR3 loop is CASRTDRMSHQPQHF.

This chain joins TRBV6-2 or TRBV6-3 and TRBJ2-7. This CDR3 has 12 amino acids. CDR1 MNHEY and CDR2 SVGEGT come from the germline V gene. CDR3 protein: CASSYLPGEQYF.